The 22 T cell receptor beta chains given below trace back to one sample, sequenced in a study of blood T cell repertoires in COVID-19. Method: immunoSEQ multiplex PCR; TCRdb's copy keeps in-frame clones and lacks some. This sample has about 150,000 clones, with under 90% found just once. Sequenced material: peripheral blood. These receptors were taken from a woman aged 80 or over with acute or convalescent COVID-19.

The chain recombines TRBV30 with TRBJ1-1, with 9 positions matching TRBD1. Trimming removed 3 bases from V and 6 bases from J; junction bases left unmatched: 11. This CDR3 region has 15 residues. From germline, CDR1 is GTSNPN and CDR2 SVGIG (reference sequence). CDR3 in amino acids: CAWRSRDRAFPEAFF. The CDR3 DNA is TGTGCCTGGAGGAGCCGGGACAGGGCCTTTCCTGAAGCTTTCTTT. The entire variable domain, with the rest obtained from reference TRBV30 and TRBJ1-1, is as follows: SQTIHQWPATLVQPVGSPLSLECTVEGTSNPNLYWYRQAAGRGLQLLFYSVGIGQISSEVPQNLSASRPQDRQFILSSKKLLLSDSGFYLCAWRSRDRAFPEAFFGQGTRLTVV.

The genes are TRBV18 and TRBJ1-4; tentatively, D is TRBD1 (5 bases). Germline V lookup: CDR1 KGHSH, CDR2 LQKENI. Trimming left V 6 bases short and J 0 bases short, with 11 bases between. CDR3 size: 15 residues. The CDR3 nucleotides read TGTGCCAGCTCCCGCGACAGTGCAACTAATGAAAAACTGTTTTTT. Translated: CASSRDSATNEKLFF.

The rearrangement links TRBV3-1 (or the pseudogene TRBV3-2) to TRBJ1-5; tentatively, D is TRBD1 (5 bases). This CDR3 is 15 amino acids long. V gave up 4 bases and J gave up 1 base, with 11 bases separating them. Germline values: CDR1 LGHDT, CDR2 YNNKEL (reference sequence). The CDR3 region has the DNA TGTGCCAGCAGCCCCTCCGGGGGGAGCAATCAGCCCCAGCATTTT. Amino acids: CASSPSGGSNQPQHF.

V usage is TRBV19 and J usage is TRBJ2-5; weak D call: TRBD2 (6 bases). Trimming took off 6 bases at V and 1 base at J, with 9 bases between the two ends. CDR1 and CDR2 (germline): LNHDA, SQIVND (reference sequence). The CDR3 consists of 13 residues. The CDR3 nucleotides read TGTGCCAGTAGCTCCGGGAGCCAAGAGACCCAGTACTTC. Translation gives CASSSGSQETQYF.

CDR3 sequence (DNA): TGTGCCAGCAGCCCCCGGACAGGGGGTACGGACACCATATATTTT. Protein sequence: CASSPRTGGTDTIYF. The chain has TRBV9 and TRBJ1-3; TRBD1 matches 10 bases. CDR1 and CDR2 from the germline V gene are SGDLS and YYNGEE. There are 15 residues in the CDR3. With V trimmed by 4 bases and J by 8 bases, 9 bases remained unmatched.

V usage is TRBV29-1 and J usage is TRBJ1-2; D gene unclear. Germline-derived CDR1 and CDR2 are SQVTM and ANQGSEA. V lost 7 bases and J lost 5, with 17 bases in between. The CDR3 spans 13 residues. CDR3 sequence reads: CSDTRVGGYGYTF. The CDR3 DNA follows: TGCAGCGACACCCGGGTTGGTGGGTATGGCTACACCTTC.

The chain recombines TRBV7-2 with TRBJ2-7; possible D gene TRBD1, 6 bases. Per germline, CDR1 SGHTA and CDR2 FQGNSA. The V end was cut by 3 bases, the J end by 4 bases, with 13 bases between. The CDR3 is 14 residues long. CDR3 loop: CASSLRRQGYEQYF. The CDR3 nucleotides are TGTGCCAGCAGCTTGAGGAGGCAGGGGTACGAGCAGTACTTC.

CDR3 in DNA: TGTGCTAGTGCCCCGGGGGGCTACACCTTC. Protein sequence: CASAPGGYTF. The V and J genes are TRBV12-5 and TRBJ1-2; the D is unclear. This CDR3 spans 10 amino acids. Trimming removed 7 bases from V and 8 bases from J, with 8 bases in between. Germline lookup yields CDR1 LGHNT and CDR2 FRNRAP.

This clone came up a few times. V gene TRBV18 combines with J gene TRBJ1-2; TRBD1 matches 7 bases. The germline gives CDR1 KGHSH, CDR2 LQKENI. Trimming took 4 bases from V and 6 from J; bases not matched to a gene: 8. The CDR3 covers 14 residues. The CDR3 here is CASSQGGERNGYTF. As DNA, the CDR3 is TGTGCCAGCTCACAAGGGGGCGAAAGGAATGGCTACACCTTC.

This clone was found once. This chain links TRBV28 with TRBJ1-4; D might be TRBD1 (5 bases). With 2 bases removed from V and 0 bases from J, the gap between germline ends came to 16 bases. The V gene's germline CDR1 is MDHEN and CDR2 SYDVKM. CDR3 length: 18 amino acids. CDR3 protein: CASSLGGGRVPTNEKLFF. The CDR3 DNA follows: TGTGCCAGCAGTTTAGGGGGGGGAAGGGTCCCAACTAATGAAAAACTGTTTTTT.

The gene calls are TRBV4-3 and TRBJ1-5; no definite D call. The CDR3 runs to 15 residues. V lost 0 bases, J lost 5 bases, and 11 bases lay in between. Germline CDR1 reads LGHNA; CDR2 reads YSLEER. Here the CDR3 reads CASSQDWATYQPQHF. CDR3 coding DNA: TGCGCCAGCAGCCAAGATTGGGCGACATATCAGCCCCAGCATTTT.

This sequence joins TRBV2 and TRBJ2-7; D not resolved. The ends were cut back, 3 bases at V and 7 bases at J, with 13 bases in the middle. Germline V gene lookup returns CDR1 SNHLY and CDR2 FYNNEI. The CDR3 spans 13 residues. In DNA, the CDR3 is TGTGCCAGCAGTGAGTCGCTCTGGGCAGAGCAGTACTTC. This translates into CASSESLWAEQYF. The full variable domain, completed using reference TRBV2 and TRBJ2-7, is EPEVTQTPSHQVTQMGQEVILRCVPISNHLYFYWYRQILGQKVEFLVSFYNNEISEKSEIFDDQFSVERPDGSNFTLKIRSTKLEDSAMYFCASSESLWAEQYFGPGTRLTVT.

DNA for the CDR3: TGTGCCAGCAGTGGGGGCCGCGCTCACGGCGAGCAGTACTTC. It codes for CASSGGRAHGEQYF. The rearrangement joins TRBV2 to TRBJ2-7; the D gene is possibly TRBD1 (5 bases). Germline values: CDR1 SNHLY, CDR2 FYNNEI. The CDR3 consists of 14 residues. The V end lost 4 bases, the J end lost 6 bases, and 16 bases lay between the germline ends.

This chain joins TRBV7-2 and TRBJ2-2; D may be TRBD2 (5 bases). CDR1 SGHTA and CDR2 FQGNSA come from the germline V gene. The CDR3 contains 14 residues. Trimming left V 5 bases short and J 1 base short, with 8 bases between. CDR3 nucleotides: TGTGCCAGCAGCCTGGACTTGAACACCGGGGAGCTGTTTTTT. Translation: CASSLDLNTGELFF. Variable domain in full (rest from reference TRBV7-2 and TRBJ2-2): GAGVSQSPSNKVTEKGKDVELRCDPISGHTALYWYRQSLGQGLEFLIYFQGNSAPDKSGLPSDRFSAERTGGSVSTLTIQRTQQEDSAVYLCASSLDLNTGELFFGEGSRLTVL.

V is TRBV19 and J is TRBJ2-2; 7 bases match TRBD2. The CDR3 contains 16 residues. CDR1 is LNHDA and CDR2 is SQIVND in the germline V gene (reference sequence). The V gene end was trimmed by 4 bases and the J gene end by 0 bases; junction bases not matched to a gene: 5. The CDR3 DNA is TGTGCCAGTAGTAGGGGCGGGGGTGCGAACACCGGGGAGCTGTTTTTT. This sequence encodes CASSRGGGANTGELFF.

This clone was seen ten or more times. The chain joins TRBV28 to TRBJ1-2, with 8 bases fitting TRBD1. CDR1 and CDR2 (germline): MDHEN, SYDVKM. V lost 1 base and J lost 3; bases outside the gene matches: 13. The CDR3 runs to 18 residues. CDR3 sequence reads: CASSLLLTHRGGDYGYTF. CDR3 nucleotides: TGTGCCAGCAGTTTATTACTTACGCACAGGGGGGGAGACTATGGCTACACCTTC.

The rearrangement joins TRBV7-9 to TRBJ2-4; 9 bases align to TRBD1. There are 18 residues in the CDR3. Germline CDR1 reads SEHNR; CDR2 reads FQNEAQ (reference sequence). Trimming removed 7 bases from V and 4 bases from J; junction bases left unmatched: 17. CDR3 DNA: TGTGCCAGCAAAGACAGGGGGGATTTCTCTCAGGTGAAAAACATTCAGTACTTC. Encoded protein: CASKDRGDFSQVKNIQYF. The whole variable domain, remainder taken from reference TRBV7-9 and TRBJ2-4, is DTGVSQNPRHKITKRGQNVTFRCDPISEHNRLYWYRQTLGQGPEFLTYFQNEAQLEKSRLLSDRFSAERPKGSFSTLEIQRTEQGDSAMYLCASKDRGDFSQVKNIQYFGAGTRLSVL.

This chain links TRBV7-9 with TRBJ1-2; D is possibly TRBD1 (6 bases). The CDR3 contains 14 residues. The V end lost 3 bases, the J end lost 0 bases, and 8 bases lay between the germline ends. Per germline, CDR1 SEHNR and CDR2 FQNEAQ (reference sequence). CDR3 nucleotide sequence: TGTGCCAGCAGCTTGACAGGTCCTAACTATGGCTACACCTTC. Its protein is CASSLTGPNYGYTF. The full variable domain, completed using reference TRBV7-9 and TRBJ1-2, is DTGVSQNPRHKITKRGQNVTFRCDPISEHNRLYWYRQTLGQGPEFLTYFQNEAQLEKSRLLSDRFSAERPKGSFSTLEIQRTEQGDSAMYLCASSLTGPNYGYTFGSGTRLTVV.

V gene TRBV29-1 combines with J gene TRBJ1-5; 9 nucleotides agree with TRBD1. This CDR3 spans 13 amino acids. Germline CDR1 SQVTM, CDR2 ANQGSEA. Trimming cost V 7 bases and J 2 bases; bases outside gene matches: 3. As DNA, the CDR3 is TGCAGCGCCTGGACAGGGGGCAATCAGCCCCAGCATTTT. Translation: CSAWTGGNQPQHF.

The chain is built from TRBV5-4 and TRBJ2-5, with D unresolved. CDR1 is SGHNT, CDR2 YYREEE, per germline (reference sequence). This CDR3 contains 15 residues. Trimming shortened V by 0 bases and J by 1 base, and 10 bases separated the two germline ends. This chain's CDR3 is CASSLDGAVQETQYF. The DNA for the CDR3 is TGTGCCAGCAGCTTGGATGGCGCGGTCCAAGAGACCCAGTACTTC.

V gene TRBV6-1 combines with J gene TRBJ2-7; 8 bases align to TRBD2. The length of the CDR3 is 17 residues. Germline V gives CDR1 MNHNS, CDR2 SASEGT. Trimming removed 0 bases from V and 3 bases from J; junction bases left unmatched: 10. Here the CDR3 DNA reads TGTGCCAGCAGTGAAGCGCTTGGGCGGGGGGCCGGCTACGAGCAGTACTTC. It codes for CASSEALGRGAGYEQYF.

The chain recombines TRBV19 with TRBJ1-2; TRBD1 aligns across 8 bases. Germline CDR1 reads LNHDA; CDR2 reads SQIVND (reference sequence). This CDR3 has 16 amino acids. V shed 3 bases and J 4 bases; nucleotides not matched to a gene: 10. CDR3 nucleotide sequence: TGTGCCAGTAGTATCGACAGTGCGACAGGGGTCTATGGCTACACCTTC. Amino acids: CASSIDSATGVYGYTF.